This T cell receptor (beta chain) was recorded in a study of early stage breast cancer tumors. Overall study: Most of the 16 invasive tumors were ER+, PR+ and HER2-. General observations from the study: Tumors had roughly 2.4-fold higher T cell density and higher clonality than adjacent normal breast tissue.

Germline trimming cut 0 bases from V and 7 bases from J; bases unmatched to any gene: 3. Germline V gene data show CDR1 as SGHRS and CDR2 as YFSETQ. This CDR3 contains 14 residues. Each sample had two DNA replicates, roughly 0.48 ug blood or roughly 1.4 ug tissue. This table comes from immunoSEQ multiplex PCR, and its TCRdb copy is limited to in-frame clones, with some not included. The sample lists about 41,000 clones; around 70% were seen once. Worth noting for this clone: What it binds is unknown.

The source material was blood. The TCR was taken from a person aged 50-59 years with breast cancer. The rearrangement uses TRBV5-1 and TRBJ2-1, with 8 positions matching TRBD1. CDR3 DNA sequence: TGCGCCAGCAGCTTGGAGGACAGGGATAATGAGCAGTTCTTC. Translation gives CASSLEDRDNEQFF. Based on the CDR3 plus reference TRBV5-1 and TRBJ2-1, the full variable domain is KAGVTQTPRYLIKTRGQQVTLSCSPISGHRSVSWYQQTPGQGLQFLFEYFSETQRNKGNFPGRFSGRQFSNSRSEMNVSTLELGDSALYLCASSLEDRDNEQFFGPGTRLTVL.